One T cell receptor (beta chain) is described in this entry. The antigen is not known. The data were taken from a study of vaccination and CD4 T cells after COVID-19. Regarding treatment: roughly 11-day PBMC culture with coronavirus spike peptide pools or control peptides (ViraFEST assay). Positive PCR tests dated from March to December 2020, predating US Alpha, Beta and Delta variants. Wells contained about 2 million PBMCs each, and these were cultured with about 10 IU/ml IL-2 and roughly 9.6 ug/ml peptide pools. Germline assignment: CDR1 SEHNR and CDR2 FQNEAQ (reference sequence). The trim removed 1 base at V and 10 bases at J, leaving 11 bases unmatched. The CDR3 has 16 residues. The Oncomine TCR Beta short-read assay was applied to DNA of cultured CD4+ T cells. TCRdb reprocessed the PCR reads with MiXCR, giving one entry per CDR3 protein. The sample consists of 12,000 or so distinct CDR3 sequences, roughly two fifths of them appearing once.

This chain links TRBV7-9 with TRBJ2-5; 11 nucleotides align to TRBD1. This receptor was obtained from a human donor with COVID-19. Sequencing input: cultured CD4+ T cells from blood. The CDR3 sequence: CASSLETPGQGGYQYF. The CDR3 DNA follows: TGTGCCAGCAGCTTAGAAACCCCGGGACAGGGGGGTTACCAGTACTTC.